This T cell receptor beta chain is drawn from a study of cytomegalovirus exposure and HLA in healthy donors (TCRdb year 2017). Study-level background: According to an earlier analysis of several hundred of the donors, roughly 180 million T cells yielded 90 million to 140 million unique TCR beta sequences and around 300 Gb of sequence data. An early release that covered 640 HLA-typed donors contained 300 to 350 gigabases of sequencing data and 75 million to 100 million unique TCR sequences. Among the roughly 390 genotyped donors, approximately 82% belonged to the genetic ancestry cluster associated with self-reported Caucasian donors. The study aimed to test whether signatures of past pathogen exposure could be identified by cataloging public T cell receptors. The study used immunosequencing to profile the T cell repertoires of some 600 subjects and linked those repertoires to cytomegalovirus serostatus. In addition to the first cohort of around 670 subjects, a separate validation cohort of approximately 130 different subjects was used. To predict cytomegalovirus infection status, the study brought together high-throughput TCR immunosequencing, statistical association of individual TCRs with disease status, and machine learning. A later analysis re-analyzed previously published TCR beta repertoires from 660 or so donors and added high-resolution HLA genotyping to study TCR occurrence patterns. In the later analysis, no new phenotypic data were used to find candidate immune exposures; instead, reliance was placed on TCR beta sequences and their occurrence across donors. An earlier analysis of fewer than 750 of the donors used high-throughput TCR beta sequencing to judge whether each TCR beta V gene segment behaved as functional or pseudogenic. Donor age, sex, ethnicity and CMV serostatus were compiled alongside the repertoire data. A later genetic analysis took genome-wide SNP genotypes for about three fifths of the 666 donors and used that subset as a discovery cohort. All discovery cohort repertoires had been generated on a single sequencing platform. HLA typing included class I and class II loci at four-digit resolution. The number of typed donors differed by locus: about 629-630 for A, B, C, DRB1 and DQB1; 500 to 550 for DQA1; approximately 600 for DPA1; and some 470 for DPB1. A handful of DR-DQ haplotypes were handled as single units for association and clustering because linkage in the cohort was strong. On average, roughly 250,000 unique TCR beta nucleotide sequences were sequenced per donor among some 420 genotyped donors of the cohort, with roughly a sixth of those sequences being non-productive.

In the germline V gene (reference sequence), CDR1 corresponds to LNHNV and CDR2 to YYDKDF. The CDR3 goes from the cysteine to the phenylalanine over 15 residues. The read is trimmed to its CDR3 DNA, 45 bases read in frame from base 1. V is shortened by 0 bases, J by 5 bases, and the region joining them spans 13 bases. The investigation overall reported the following: The study gave a list of 150 to 200 TCR beta chains associated with cytomegalovirus. When HLA alleles, especially DR and DQ, strongly co-occurred, attributing TCR associations to individual alleles was difficult. For the cohort, immune exposure information was limited to CMV serostatus. In vitro tests confirmed that a few of the cytomegalovirus-associated TCR beta chains recognize cytomegalovirus antigens. In a later analysis, TCR association rates were found to vary across HLA loci, with the most associated TCRs seen for DRB1 alleles and the fewest for HLA-C alleles. While some public TCRs were present in many individuals, most TCR sequences turned up only very rarely across donors. A further reported finding was that TCR beta sequences accurately predicted the HLA-A and HLA-B alleles for most subjects in the first cohort. Because HLA typing was missing for some donors at each locus, association tests included only the typed subset. Because counts were too low, under 20 rarely observed V segments, including chromosome 9 orphons, were left out of the earlier analysis of approximately 580 of the donors. In a later genetic analysis, a missense DCLRE1C variant was associated with V-gene and J-gene trimming of TCR beta chains, and the association was replicated in an independent cohort. A later analysis found that HLA-associated TCR beta chains were more clonally expanded and had lower generation probabilities than equally common non-associated chains. At a false discovery rate of 0.05, a later analysis linked roughly 17,000 TCR beta sequences to specific HLA alleles. Only TCR beta chains were sequenced in this cohort, and the absence of alpha or paired-chain data limited detectable features. Broadly in line with IMGT annotations, most TCR beta V segments showed up in productive rearrangements about 87% or about 30% of the time in an earlier analysis of several hundred of the donors. The presence/absence analyses assumed that sequencing depth was roughly uniform across donors, and that assumption may not be true. Correlated functional status among segregating V segments might reflect linkage disequilibrium, but an unknown experimental factor could not be ruled out. The classifier was reported to diagnose cytomegalovirus status with high specificity and sensitivity in both the original and validation cohorts. In a later analysis, most CMV-associated TCR beta chains were found to appear HLA-restricted, with HLA associations seemingly driven largely by CMV exposure. A group of highly shared sequence variants was considered likely to be a technical artifact of the sequencing pipeline. It was suggested by the authors that the approach could potentially be generalized to other disease states and immunological phenotypes. The 87-base-pair reads could not distinguish some IMGT-functional V segments, including TRBV6-2 and TRBV6-3, so those segments were excluded. In a later analysis, several top co-occurrence clusters were reported to appear linked to parvovirus B19, influenza, CMV and Epstein-Barr virus. According to a later genetic analysis, donors in an Asian-associated ancestry cluster had fewer N-insertions in productive TCRs than the roughly 700-donor mean.

The cohort consisted of 600 to 750 healthy bone marrow donors. At the time of sampling, every cohort member was nominally healthy, though immune exposures that went unrecorded were likely present. The donor tested CMV seropositive and was one of the 289 seropositive cohort members. Every donor gave a peripheral blood sample, and the peripheral blood mononuclear cells from that sample were used for TCR beta sequencing. Genomic DNA was extracted from the blood cell samples with the Qiagen DNeasy Blood Extraction Kit. The library was generated by the immunoSEQ multiplex PCR assay. For the multiplex PCR, a mixture combining 60 forward primers for TCR Vbeta segments and 13 reverse primers for TCR Jbeta segments was used. The CDR3 region of rearranged TCR beta genes was amplified from genomic DNA with a multiplex PCR assay. The Illumina HiSeq System was used to sequence the amplified TCR beta libraries as 87-base-pair reads. The authors processed their data as follows. A later analysis counted some 74 million unique TCR beta chains across the 670 or so repertoires, and around 9.9 million of these chains were shared by at least two donors. Raw reads were error-corrected and collapsed into unique sequences with a nearest-neighbor algorithm that merged closely related sequences to remove PCR and sequencing errors. V, D and J gene segments were assigned by aligning CDR3 sequences to IMGT reference sequences. For a sequence to be retained, at least a six-nucleotide match to both a V gene segment and a J gene segment was required. A rearrangement counted as productive if the CDR3 had no stop codons and remained in frame with V and J, and every other rearrangement counted as non-productive. Following IMGT convention, CDR3 was defined as the stretch from the second conserved V-encoded cysteine up to the conserved J-encoded phenylalanine. The earlier analysis of 450 to 750 of the donors excluded any sequence lacking an unambiguous match to a single V gene segment. In an earlier analysis of several hundred of the donors, V segments were called functional above 56.7% productive rearrangements and were called segregating when the between-donor standard deviation exceeded 5%. A statistical classification framework was developed to diagnose cytomegalovirus status using the catalog of TCR beta chain sequences. In a later analysis, TCR nucleotide sequences were compared against IMGT/GENE-DB human TR gene sequences so that V and J genes could be assigned. The TCRdist pipeline was used in a later analysis to assign CDR3 sequences and most-parsimonious VDJ recombination scenarios. In a later analysis, every TCR beta chain was defined by the combination of its CDR3 amino acid sequence and its V-gene family, and reads without a unique V-gene family were dropped. A later analysis removed 592 highly shared, low-generation-probability nucleotide sequences to deal with suspected cross-contamination and a sequencing artifact. A later analysis calculated a clonal expansion index for each public chain from normalized within-repertoire ranks of inferred template counts. In a later analysis, generation probabilities were computed using a VDJ recombination model fitted to out-of-frame rearrangements, and the results were checked against IGoR. In a later analysis, hypergeometric tests were used to score TCR-TCR, TCR-HLA and TCR-CMV co-occurrence, with a repertoire-size bias correction applied to TCR pairs. False discovery rates were estimated in a later analysis by permuting HLA or CMV assignments 20 times. In a later analysis, co-occurring TCRs were grouped with DBSCAN, and TCRdist sequence similarity was added when clustering was performed within HLA-allele-positive subsets. Co-occurrence clustering excluded repertoires with fewer than 30,000 or more than 120,000 public chains, plus five with anomalous nucleotide sharing. Sourced from immuneACCESS, this table was stored by TCRdb with only in-frame sequences that have V and J called. A share of the clones is absent; for the studies checked, an unresolved V gene accounts for under half, and the remainder has no known explanation. V, J and clone size are taken as reported in that table, and D and trimming were inferred from the DNA itself. The sample includes about 210,000 clones, with about four fifths observed a single time. Clones ranked in the top ten supply roughly 10% of the sample.

In regard to this clone: It has no known antigen specificity. Base qualities are not provided; no much larger clone lies one nucleotide away.

This receptor chain uses TRBV15 and TRBJ1-2, with no D gene named confidently. This TCR was recovered from a woman aged 50 to 65 in good health and CMV-seropositive. The sample was PBMCs. The nucleotides read TGTGCCACCAGCAGAGAGAGATCTACTGATTATGGCTACACCTTC. Its coded protein is CATSRERSTDYGYTF.